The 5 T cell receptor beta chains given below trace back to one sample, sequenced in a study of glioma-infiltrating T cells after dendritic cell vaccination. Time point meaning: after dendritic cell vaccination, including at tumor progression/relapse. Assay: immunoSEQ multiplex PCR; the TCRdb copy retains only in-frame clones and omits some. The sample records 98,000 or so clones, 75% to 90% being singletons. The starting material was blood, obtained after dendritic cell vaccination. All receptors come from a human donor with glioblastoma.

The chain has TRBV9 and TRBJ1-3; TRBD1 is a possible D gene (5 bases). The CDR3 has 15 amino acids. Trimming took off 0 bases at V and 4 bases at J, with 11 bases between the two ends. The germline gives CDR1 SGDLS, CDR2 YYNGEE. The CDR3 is CASSVDQGVGNTIYF. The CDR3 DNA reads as TGTGCCAGCAGCGTAGATCAAGGGGTCGGAAACACCATATATTTT.

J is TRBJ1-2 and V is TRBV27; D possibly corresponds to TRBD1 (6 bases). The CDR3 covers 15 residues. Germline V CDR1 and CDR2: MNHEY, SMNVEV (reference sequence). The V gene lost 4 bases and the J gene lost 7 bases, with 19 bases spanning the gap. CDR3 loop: CASSSHRDRVSGYTF. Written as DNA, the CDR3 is TGTGCCAGCAGTTCACACAGGGATAGGGTCTCTGGCTACACCTTC.

The CDR3: CASSLAGTTYEQYF. The CDR3 DNA reads as TGTGCCAGCAGCTTAGCGGGGACTACCTACGAGCAGTACTTC. V and J are TRBV7-8 and TRBJ2-7; 7 bases align to TRBD2. Germline lookup yields CDR1 SGHVS and CDR2 FQNEAQ. V lost 0 bases, J lost 2 bases, and 1 base stayed unmatched. The CDR3 spans 14 residues.

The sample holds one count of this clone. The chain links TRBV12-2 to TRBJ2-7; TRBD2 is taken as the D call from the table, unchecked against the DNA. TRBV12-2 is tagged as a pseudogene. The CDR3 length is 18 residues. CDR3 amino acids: CASRPRSPSGRAAYEQYF. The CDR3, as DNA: TGTGCAAGTCGCCCTCGCTCCCCTAGCGGGAGGGCCGCGTACGAGCAGTACTTC.

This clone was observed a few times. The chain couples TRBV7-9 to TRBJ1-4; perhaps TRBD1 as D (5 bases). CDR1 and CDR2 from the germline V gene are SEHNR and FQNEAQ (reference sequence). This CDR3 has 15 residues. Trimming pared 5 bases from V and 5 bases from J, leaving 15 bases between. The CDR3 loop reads CASSGITTENEKLFF. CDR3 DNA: TGTGCCAGCAGCGGGATAACGACAGAAAATGAAAAACTGTTTTTT.